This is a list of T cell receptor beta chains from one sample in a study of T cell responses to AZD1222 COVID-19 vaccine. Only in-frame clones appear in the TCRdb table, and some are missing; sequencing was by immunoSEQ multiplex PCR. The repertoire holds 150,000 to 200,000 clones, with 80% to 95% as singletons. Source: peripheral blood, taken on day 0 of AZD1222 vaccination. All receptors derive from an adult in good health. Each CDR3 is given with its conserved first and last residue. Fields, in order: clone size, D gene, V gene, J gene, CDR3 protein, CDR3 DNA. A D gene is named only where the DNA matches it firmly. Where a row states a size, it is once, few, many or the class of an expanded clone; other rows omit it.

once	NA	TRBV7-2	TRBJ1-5	CASRSQAYSNQPQHF	TGTGCCAGCAGATCACAGGCTTATAGCAATCAGCCCCAGCATTTT
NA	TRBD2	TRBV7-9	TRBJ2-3	CASSPRIGGASDTQYF	TGTGCCAGCAGCCCAAGGATCGGGGGGGCATCCGATACGCAGTATTTT
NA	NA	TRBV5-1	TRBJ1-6	CASSLGTATNSPLHF	TGCGCCAGCAGCTTGGGGACAGCTACTAATTCACCCCTCCACTTT
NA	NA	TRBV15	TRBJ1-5	CATSGARSNQPQHF	TGTGCCACCAGCGGGGCGAGGAGCAATCAGCCCCAGCATTTT
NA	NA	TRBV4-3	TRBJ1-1	CASSQNTYSNTEAFF	TGCGCCAGCAGCCAAAACACCTATTCGAACACTGAAGCTTTCTTT
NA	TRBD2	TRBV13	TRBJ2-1	CASSTGLAGNNEQFF	TGTGCCAGCAGCACTGGACTAGCGGGAAACAATGAGCAGTTCTTC
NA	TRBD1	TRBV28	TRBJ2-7	CASSSQWGTAYEQYF	TGTGCCAGCAGTTCCCAGTGGGGGACAGCTTACGAGCAGTACTTC
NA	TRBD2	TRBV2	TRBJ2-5	CAREVGTSGTKETQYF	TGTGCCAGGGAAGTGGGGACTAGCGGGACCAAGGAGACCCAGTACTTC
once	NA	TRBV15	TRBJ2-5	CATSRSGPNVETQYF	TGTGCCACCAGCAGATCGGGGCCCAACGTAGAGACCCAGTACTTC
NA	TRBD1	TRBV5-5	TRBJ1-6	CASSGGTGLNSPLHF	TGTGCCAGCAGCGGAGGGACAGGGCTTAATTCACCCCTCCACTTT
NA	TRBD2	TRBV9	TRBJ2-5	CASSVAGGRFETQYF	TGTGCCAGCAGCGTCGCGGGGGGGCGTTTTGAGACCCAGTACTTC
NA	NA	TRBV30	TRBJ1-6	CACQGRGNSPLHF	TGTGCCTGTCAGGGGAGAGGTAATTCACCCCTCCACTTT
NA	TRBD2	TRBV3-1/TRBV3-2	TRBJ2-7	CASSPHGSGGHQYF	TGTGCCAGCAGCCCGCACGGGTCGGGAGGCCATCAGTACTTC
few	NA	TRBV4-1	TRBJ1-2	CASSQDRGRFRKAGRNYGYTF	TGCGCCAGCAGCCAAGATAGAGGTCGGTTCAGGAAGGCGGGGAGAAACTATGGCTACACCTTC
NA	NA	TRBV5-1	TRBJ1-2	CASFQPGLSHGYTF	TGCGCCAGCTTTCAGCCGGGACTGAGTCATGGCTACACCTTC
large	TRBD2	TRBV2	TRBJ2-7	CASSQGLAGGYEQYF	TGTGCCAGCAGTCAGGGACTAGCGGGAGGCTACGAGCAGTACTTC
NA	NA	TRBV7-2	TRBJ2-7	CASSLHQYEQYF	TGTGCCAGCAGCTTACACCAATACGAGCAGTACTTC
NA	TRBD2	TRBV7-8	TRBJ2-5	CASSPMWERGDQETQYF	TGTGCCAGCAGCCCGATGTGGGAGCGGGGGGATCAAGAGACCCAGTACTTC
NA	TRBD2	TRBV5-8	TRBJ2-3	CASSTGLAGSSSTDTQYF	TGTGCCAGCAGCACGGGACTAGCGGGGAGTTCTAGCACAGATACGCAGTATTTT
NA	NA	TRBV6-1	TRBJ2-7	CASSEAWAGPYEQYF	TGTGCCAGCAGTGAAGCCTGGGCAGGACCCTACGAGCAGTACTTC
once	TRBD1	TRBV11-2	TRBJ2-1	CASSLDRGQGAVEQFF	TGTGCCAGCAGCTTAGATAGGGGACAGGGGGCAGTCGAGCAGTTCTTC
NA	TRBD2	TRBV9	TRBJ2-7	CASSVAGGLAGLYEQYF	TGTGCCAGCAGCGTAGCCGGGGGACTAGCGGGCCTTTACGAGCAGTACTTC
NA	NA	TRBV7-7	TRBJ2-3	CASSLAYGNTDTQYF	TGTGCCAGCAGCTTAGCGTACGGCAACACAGATACGCAGTATTTT
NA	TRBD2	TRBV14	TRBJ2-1	CASSQATGRAGNEQFF	TGTGCCAGCAGCCAAGCCACGGGGAGGGCCGGGAATGAGCAGTTCTTC
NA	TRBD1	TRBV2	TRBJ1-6	CASSGQGMLNSPLHF	TGTGCCAGCAGTGGACAGGGGATGTTGAATTCACCCCTCCACTTT